Listed here are 2 T cell receptor beta chains from one sample, sequenced in a study of T-cell reconstitution after alpha-beta-depleted transplantation in children. During its preparation, the TCRbeta library received unique molecular identifiers. TCRdb fed the PCR reads into MiXCR, producing one record per CDR3 protein. The table shows just over 70,000 distinct CDR3 sequences, with roughly 6.6% occurring only once. The sample consisted of PBMCs from the stem cell graft donor, taken from the stem cell graft. The receptors were gathered from a human donor who donated a stem cell graft to a child with acute lymphoblastic leukemia.

In its sample, this clonotype was seen many times. The rearrangement uses TRBV4-2 and TRBJ2-7; the match to TRBD1 covers 8 bases. The CDR3 extends over 17 amino acids. Germline CDR1 is LGHNA and CDR2 is YNFKEQ. V trimming: 0 bases; J trimming: 5 bases; junction bases outside the gene matches: 12. The CDR3 coding sequence is TGTGCCAGCAGCCAAGAGTTTTCTCGGACAGGGATCGACGAGCAGTACTTC. It codes for CASSQEFSRTGIDEQYF.

This clonotype occurred many times. This chain's CDR3 is CASSVGTGTAGYTF. DNA of the CDR3: TGCGCCAGCAGCGTAGGGACAGGGACCGCCGGCTACACCTTC. The V and J genes are TRBV5-1 and TRBJ1-2, with 9 bases that match TRBD1. Germline assignment: CDR1 SGHRS and CDR2 YFSETQ. There are 14 residues in the CDR3. The junction had 9 bases not matched to a gene; V was cut back by 4 bases and J by 8 bases.